The rows below give T cell receptor beta chains drawn from one sample of a study of T-cell reconstitution after alpha-beta-depleted transplantation in children. TCRdb reprocessed the PCR reads via MiXCR and lists one record per CDR3 protein. Of about 980,000 distinct CDR3 sequences listed, roughly 29% are singletons. The source was PBMCs, mostly from graft donor cells, collected 360 days after TCRalphabeta/CD19-depleted stem cell transplant. The receptors were sampled from a boy under two years old who had a stem cell transplant for SCID, so the T cells may come from the graft donor. The CDR3 runs from the conserved cysteine through the conserved F or W. The D gene is left open where the match is weak. Clone size is shown for a subset of rows, as once, few, many or a class of expanded clone.

v_gene	abundance	d_gene	j_gene	len	CDR3nt	CDR3aa
TRBV7-9	few	.	TRBJ2-7	15	TGTGCCAGCAGCCATACTGACAGGTTACCCGGCGAGCAGTACTTC	CASSHTDRLPGEQYF
TRBV6-5	.	.	TRBJ2-1	16	TGTGCCAGCAGTTACTATCGGGGGCCCGTCCCCAATGAGCAGTTCTTC	CASSYYRGPVPNEQFF
TRBV7-6	.	.	TRBJ2-3	16	TGTGCCAGCAGCTTCTTCATCAGCTCTAGCACAGATACGCAGTATTTT	CASSFFISSSTDTQYF
TRBV15	.	.	TRBJ2-7	11	TGTGCCACCAGCGAAAGGGGGGAGCAGTACTTC	CATSERGEQYF
TRBV18	.	.	TRBJ1-1	15	TGTGCCAGCTCCTTCAGTACAGGTAAAGGAACTGAAGCTTTCTTT	CASSFSTGKGTEAFF
TRBV5-5	many	.	TRBJ2-3	16	TGTGCCAGCAGCCTCGCAGGGGCCCTCGGGCCAGATACGCAGTATTTT	CASSLAGALGPDTQYF
TRBV11-2	few	TRBD2	TRBJ2-3	16	TGTGCCAGCAGTCCTTTGCGGGGGACTCGCACAGATACGCAGTATTTT	CASSPLRGTRTDTQYF
TRBV29-1	few	TRBD1	TRBJ2-7	12	TGCAGCACTTTGGACAGGGACCACGAGCAGTACTTC	CSTLDRDHEQYF
TRBV28	few	.	TRBJ2-5	13	TGTGCCAGCGTCCCTAGTAGGAGGGAGACCCAGTACTTC	CASVPSRRETQYF
TRBV6-5	few	.	TRBJ2-7	17	TGTGCCAGCAGTTACTCGAGGGCGAGAACAGCTGCCTACGAGCAGTACTTC	CASSYSRARTAAYEQYF